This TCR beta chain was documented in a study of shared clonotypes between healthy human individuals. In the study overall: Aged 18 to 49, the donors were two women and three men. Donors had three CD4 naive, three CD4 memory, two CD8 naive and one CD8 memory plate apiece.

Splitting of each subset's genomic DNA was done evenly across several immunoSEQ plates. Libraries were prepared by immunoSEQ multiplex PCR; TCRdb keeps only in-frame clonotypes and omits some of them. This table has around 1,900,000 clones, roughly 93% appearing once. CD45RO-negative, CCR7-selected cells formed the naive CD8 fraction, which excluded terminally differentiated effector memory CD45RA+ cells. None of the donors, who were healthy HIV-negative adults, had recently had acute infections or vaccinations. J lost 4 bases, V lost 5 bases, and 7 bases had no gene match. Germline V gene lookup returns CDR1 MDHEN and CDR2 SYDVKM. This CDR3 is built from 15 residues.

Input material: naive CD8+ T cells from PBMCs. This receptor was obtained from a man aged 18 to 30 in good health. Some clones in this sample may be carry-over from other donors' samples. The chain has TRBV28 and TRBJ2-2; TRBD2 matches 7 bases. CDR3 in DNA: TGTGCCAGCAGTCGGGGAGGGTGGGGCACCGGGGAGCTGTTTTTT. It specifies CASSRGGWGTGELFF.